A selection of T cell receptor beta chains follows, all from one sample in a study of early T cells in non-severe SARS-CoV-2 infection. Each CDR3 protein gets one entry after TCRdb re-called the 5' RACE reads with MiXCR. The data contain under 65,000 distinct CDR3 sequences, 9.5% to 15% of them singletons. Material for sequencing was whole blood. These receptors were obtained from an adult who was a healthcare worker with PCR-confirmed SARS-CoV-2 infection or an uninfected control (not recorded which). The conserved cysteine and the conserved F or W are not part of the CDR3 here. D genes are given only for firm matches.

J gene	D gene	V gene	CDR3 protein
TRBJ2-3	-	TRBV9	ASSVDRLSTDTQY
TRBJ1-1	-	TRBV28	ASSPKGRDDTEAF
TRBJ2-1	-	TRBV12-3/TRBV12-4	ASSPTPNEQF
TRBJ1-1	-	TRBV28	ASSSPGQITPTEAF
TRBJ1-1	TRBD1	TRBV27	ASSSPHRGGGTEAF
TRBJ2-7	-	TRBV28	ASSRWGGSYEQY
TRBJ2-5	-	TRBV6-2/TRBV6-3	ASSHRVETQY
TRBJ2-1	-	TRBV7-6	ASSSTYNEQF
TRBJ2-5	TRBD1	TRBV18	ASSPKQGRQETQY
TRBJ1-3	TRBD1	TRBV5-1	ASRTGASGNTIY
TRBJ1-1	-	TRBV7-6	ASSLDEGPNTEAF
TRBJ2-7	-	TRBV7-9	ASTPPGVASYEQY
TRBJ1-6	TRBD1	TRBV27	ASSSDRAGPLH
TRBJ2-7	TRBD1	TRBV5-6	ASSYGQGHEQY
TRBJ2-1	TRBD2	TRBV2	ASNPLWGLAGYNEQF
TRBJ2-1	-	TRBV3-1	ASRLADEQF
TRBJ2-7	TRBD2	TRBV19	ASSTQAGGRYEQY
TRBJ1-6	TRBD1	TRBV20-1	SARDPAGGNSPLH
TRBJ2-2	-	TRBV24-1	ATRGNLRDTGELF
TRBJ2-7	-	TRBV29-1	SVRGQGSYEQY
TRBJ2-4	TRBD1	TRBV27	ASSLEDRGETKNIQY
TRBJ2-1	TRBD1	TRBV28	ASSSGQVSYNEQF
TRBJ2-7	TRBD1	TRBV5-6	ASSFGTGFGEQY
TRBJ1-1	TRBD1	TRBV28	ASGGTGGFEAF
TRBJ2-7	TRBD2	TRBV30	AWTPKAGGYEQY
TRBJ2-5	-	TRBV11-2	ASSLAGAKETQY
TRBJ2-3	-	TRBV9	ASSVGVQIDTQY
TRBJ2-3	-	TRBV6-4	ASSDGLEATDTQY
TRBJ1-3	-	TRBV18	ASSDSSPGNTIY
TRBJ2-3	-	TRBV18	ASSTSGTSTDTQY
TRBJ2-3	TRBD2	TRBV2	ALGTSQDTQY
TRBJ1-1	-	TRBV12-3/TRBV12-4	ASSRQGMNTEAF
TRBJ2-3	-	TRBV29-1	SVRTGPDTQY
TRBJ1-2	-	TRBV5-1	ASSTGGANYGYT
TRBJ2-5	-	TRBV7-9	ASSLGTETQY
TRBJ1-1	-	TRBV29-1	SVEQDILAF
TRBJ2-5	TRBD1	TRBV5-4	ASSKRQGEETQY
TRBJ2-2	TRBD1	TRBV6-2/TRBV6-3	ASSRSTGGPGELF
TRBJ2-1	-	TRBV2	ASSVGAGSGEQF
TRBJ2-7	-	TRBV24-1	ATSDSGQPPYEQY
TRBJ2-1	-	TRBV10-2	ASSEGDLGNEQF
TRBJ1-2	TRBD1	TRBV27	ASSFDRALDHYGYT
TRBJ1-2	-	TRBV3-1	ASSTVNYGYT
TRBJ1-2	TRBD1	TRBV20-1	SATRQGALGYGYT
TRBJ2-5	-	TRBV2	ASKQEETQY
TRBJ2-7	-	TRBV6-1	ASRDQGIHEQY
TRBJ2-1	TRBD2	TRBV7-9	ASSAPIGTSQDEQF
TRBJ1-5	-	TRBV28	ASSKQGYSNQPQH
TRBJ1-1	TRBD1	TRBV29-1	SVRGLANTEAF
TRBJ2-5	-	TRBV29-1	SVDPGRGYQETQY
TRBJ2-5	TRBD2	TRBV6-5	ASSKTSGRQETQY
TRBJ1-1	-	TRBV7-2	ASGGGVRGTEAF
TRBJ2-7	TRBD1	TRBV3-1	ASSQDGQGAREQY
TRBJ2-7	TRBD2	TRBV20-1	SAPPGLADEEQY
TRBJ2-7	TRBD1	TRBV10-3	AIRRDRTYEQY
TRBJ1-2	-	TRBV29-1	SVDKNYGYT
TRBJ2-3	-	TRBV3-1	ASSQDNERVPGHTQY
TRBJ2-1	TRBD2	TRBV20-1	SARDGSGSSYNEQF
TRBJ1-1	-	TRBV12-3/TRBV12-4	ASSLSGVGGEAF